These 13 T cell receptor beta chains were all obtained from the same sample, sequenced in a study of T cell responses to AZD1222 COVID-19 vaccine. TCRdb's copy holds only in-frame clones and misses some; the assay was immunoSEQ multiplex PCR. The sample lists about 68,000 clones, more than 70% occurring once. The source was peripheral blood, collected on day 0 of AZD1222 vaccination. The receptors originated from an adult in good health.

This chain links TRBV11-2 with TRBJ2-7, with no clear D. The CDR3 consists of 14 residues. From germline, CDR1 is SGHAT and CDR2 FQNNGV. V gave up 4 bases and J gave up 2 bases, with 12 bases separating them. The CDR3 reads CASSSLANPYEQYF. CDR3 nucleotides: TGTGCCAGCAGCTCCCTGGCTAACCCCTACGAGCAGTACTTC.

The chain joins TRBV5-4 to TRBJ2-1; D remains ambiguous. Deletions cut 0 bases from V and 9 bases from J, with 7 bases between. Germline assignment: CDR1 SGHNT and CDR2 YYREEE (reference sequence). CDR3 size: 12 residues. Here the CDR3 reads CASSLVGIEQFF. For the CDR3, the DNA is TGTGCCAGCAGCTTGGTAGGGATTGAGCAGTTCTTC.

The chain carries TRBV9 and TRBJ1-1; maybe TRBD1 (6 bases). Germline CDR1 is SGDLS and CDR2 is YYNGEE. The length of the CDR3 is 14 residues. V lost 0 bases and J 4 bases, leaving 10 bases between the germline ends. The chain's CDR3 is CASSVDTGLTEAFF. CDR3 nucleotides: TGTGCCAGCAGCGTAGACACAGGGCTCACTGAAGCTTTCTTT.

This rearrangement joins TRBV27 to TRBJ2-3; D is perhaps TRBD1 or TRBD2 (5 bases each). There are 14 residues in the CDR3. V was clipped by 8 bases and J by 4 bases, with 16 bases between them. CDR1 and CDR2 (germline): MNHEY, SMNVEV (reference sequence). The CDR3 region is CASRFLGEPDTQYF. The CDR3, as DNA: TGTGCCAGCCGATTTCTGGGGGAGCCAGATACGCAGTATTTT.

V gene TRBV28 combines with J gene TRBJ2-7, with 9 bases that match TRBD2. Germline V CDR1 and CDR2: MDHEN, SYDVKM. Trimming took 7 bases from V and 4 from J; bases not matched to a gene: 11. The CDR3 is 15 amino acids. The CDR3 loop reads CASTVVTSGRYEQYF. DNA of the CDR3: TGTGCCAGCACCGTTGTGACTAGCGGACGTTACGAGCAGTACTTC.

The chain couples TRBV6-1 to TRBJ1-1; D uncertain. This CDR3 contains 15 residues. The germline V gene has CDR1 MNHNS and CDR2 SASEGT. Trimming took off 2 bases at V and 1 base at J, with 11 bases between the two ends. In nucleotides, the CDR3 is TGTGCCAGCAGTGAAAGAATTGATCGGAACACTGAAGCTTTCTTT. Its protein is CASSERIDRNTEAFF.

CDR3 bases: TGTGCCAGCAGCTTGGGACCGAACTACAATGAGCAGTTCTTC. It translates to CASSLGPNYNEQFF. The chain carries TRBV5-4 and TRBJ2-1; no clear D gene. CDR3 length: 14 amino acids. From germline, CDR1 is SGHNT and CDR2 YYREEE (reference sequence). Trimming left V 0 bases short and J 3 bases short, with 7 bases between.

The chain couples TRBV5-4 to TRBJ2-1; D possibly corresponds to TRBD1 (6 bases). Germline V gives CDR1 SGHNT, CDR2 YYREEE (reference sequence). Trimming stripped 1 base from V and 5 bases from J, with 13 bases between. This CDR3 has 15 residues. The chain's CDR3 is CASSLYGRGNNEQFF. The CDR3 DNA reads TGTGCCAGCAGCTTGTACGGCAGGGGCAACAATGAGCAGTTCTTC.

The gene calls are TRBV27 and TRBJ1-2; D is perhaps TRBD1 (5 bases). The germline gives CDR1 MNHEY, CDR2 SMNVEV (reference sequence). The CDR3 sequence is 13 residues long. Between the trimmed V and J ends, which lost 6 bases and 4 bases, there was a span of 12 bases. DNA of the CDR3: TGTGCCAGCAGACAAACAGGCACCTATGGCTACACCTTC. Translating it yields CASRQTGTYGYTF.

The chain joins TRBV6-5 to TRBJ1-4; D uncertain. The CDR3 is made up of 13 amino acids. Germline V gene sequence: CDR1 MNHEY, CDR2 SVGAGI. V was pared by 3 bases and J by 10 bases, with 12 bases between. The CDR3 protein is CASSYDGSRKLFF. Written as DNA, the CDR3 is TGTGCCAGCAGTTATGACGGTAGTAGAAAACTGTTTTTT.

The V call is TRBV19, the J call TRBJ1-1; D perhaps matches TRBD1 (5 bases). CDR1 is LNHDA and CDR2 is SQIVND in the germline V gene (reference sequence). Trimming shortened V by 3 bases and J by 2 bases, and 10 bases separated the two germline ends. There are 14 residues in the CDR3. CDR3 DNA sequence: TGTGCCAGTAGTATGTGGACACCCAACACTGAAGCTTTCTTT. It yields the protein CASSMWTPNTEAFF. The variable domain in full, completed from reference TRBV19 and TRBJ1-1, reads DGGITQSPKYLFRKEGQNVTLSCEQNLNHDAMYWYRQDPGQGLRLIYYSQIVNDFQKGDIAEGYSVSREKKESFPLTVTSAQKNPTAFYLCASSMWTPNTEAFFGQGTRLTVV.

The CDR3 DNA follows: TGTGCCAGCTCACCGGTGGAAGGGGGCGCGACCAAAAACATTCAGTACTTC. Protein: CASSPVEGGATKNIQYF. V usage is TRBV18 and J usage is TRBJ2-4; TRBD1 aligns across 7 bases. Germline V gives CDR1 KGHSH, CDR2 LQKENI. This CDR3 comprises 17 residues. Germline trimming cut 3 bases from V and 2 bases from J; bases unmatched to any gene: 10.

This clone has a handful of counts. The chain is built from TRBV10-2 and TRBJ2-1, with TRBD2 matching over 12 bases. The CDR3 totals 14 residues. V trimming: 6 bases; J trimming: 8 bases; junction bases outside the gene matches: 5. In germline, CDR1 is WSHSY, CDR2 SAAADI. The CDR3 sequence: CASSKTSGSDEQFF. The CDR3 DNA sequence: TGCGCCAGCAGCAAGACTAGCGGGAGCGATGAGCAGTTCTTC.